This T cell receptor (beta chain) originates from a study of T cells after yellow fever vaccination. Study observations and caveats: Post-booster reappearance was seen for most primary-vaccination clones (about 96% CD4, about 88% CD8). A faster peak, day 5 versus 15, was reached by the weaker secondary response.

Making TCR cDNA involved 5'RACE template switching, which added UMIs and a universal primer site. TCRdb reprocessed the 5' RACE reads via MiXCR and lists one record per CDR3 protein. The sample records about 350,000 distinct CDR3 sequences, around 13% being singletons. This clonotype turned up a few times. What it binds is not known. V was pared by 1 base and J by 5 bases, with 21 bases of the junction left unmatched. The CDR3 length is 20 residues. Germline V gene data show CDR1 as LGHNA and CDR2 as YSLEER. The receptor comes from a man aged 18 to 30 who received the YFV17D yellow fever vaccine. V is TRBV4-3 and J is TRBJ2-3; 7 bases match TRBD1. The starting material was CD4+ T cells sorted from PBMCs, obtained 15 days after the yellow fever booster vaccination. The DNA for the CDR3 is TGCGCCAGCAGCCAAGGACCATTACCCCAGGGACAGAATTCAAGAGATACGCAGTATTTT. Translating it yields CASSQGPLPQGQNSRDTQYF.